This TCR beta chain was sequenced for a study of patients and donors after allogeneic stem cell transplantation. TCRdb fed the RT-PCR reads into MiXCR, producing one record per CDR3 protein. The sample gives about 200,000 distinct CDR3 sequences, 40% to 45% of which show up once; 33% is in the top ten. Germline V gene sequence: CDR1 SNHLY, CDR2 FYNNEI. The CDR3 is made up of 14 amino acids. Trimming removed 1 base from V and 3 bases from J, with 10 bases in between. V is TRBV2 and J is TRBJ2-7, with a tentative D call TRBD2 (6 bases). Sequenced material: blood, either unsorted or a sorted T cell fraction (not recorded which). This clonotype originated in a human donor who was either an allogeneic HSCT recipient or a stem cell or donor lymphocyte infusion donor (not recorded which). It is not recorded whose cells these are; they may come from a transplant donor. The CDR3 loop reads CASSEVAAIYEQYF. CDR3 DNA: TGTGCCAGCAGTGAAGTAGCGGCAATCTACGAGCAGTACTTC.